These 31 T cell receptor beta chains were all obtained from the same sample, sequenced in a study of molecular identifiers for immune sequencing clone quantification. TCRdb itself ran the PCR reads through MiXCR, one entry per CDR3 protein. The sample includes 550,000 to 750,000 distinct CDR3 sequences, approximately 20% of them seen just once. The sample was naive CD8+ T cells from blood, with Jurkat cell RNA spiked in. Subset here: FACS-sorted CD8+CD4-CCR7+CD45RA+ naive T cells. The receptors derive from a human donor in good health. Some libraries in this study had Jurkat cell RNA spiked in.

In its sample, this clonotype was seen many times. The J gene is TRBJ2-7, the V gene TRBV5-1; 9 bases map to TRBD1. Germline-derived CDR1 and CDR2 are SGHRS and YFSETQ. This CDR3 has 14 amino acids. J gave up 4 bases and V 0 bases, and 2 bases lay outside the gene matches. The CDR3, as DNA: TGCGCCAGCAGCTTGGGACAGGGGGAGTACGAGCAGTACTTC. It encodes CASSLGQGEYEQYF.

This clonotype has ten or more counts. The chain carries TRBV12-3 or TRBV12-4 and TRBJ2-3; 7 bases fit TRBD1. The CDR3 covers 16 residues. V lost 6 bases and J lost 0; bases outside the gene matches: 9. The chain's CDR3 is CASRSGQSPSTDTQYF. CDR3 nucleotide sequence: TGTGCCAGCAGATCGGGACAGAGCCCTAGCACAGATACGCAGTATTTT.

This clonotype was seen ten or more times. In DNA form, the CDR3 reads TGTGCCAGCAGCCTGGGACAGGGGGCTCAGCCCCAGCATTTT. Its translation: CASSLGQGAQPQHF. The chain carries TRBV5-6 and TRBJ1-5; TRBD1 aligns across 12 bases. Looked up from germline, CDR1 is SGHDT and CDR2 is YYEEEE. The V and J ends lost 4 bases and 6 bases, in that order; junction bases with no gene match: 2. The CDR3 covers 14 residues. The complete variable domain, with remaining parts taken from reference TRBV5-6 and TRBJ1-5, reads DAGVTQSPTHLIKTRGQQVTLRCSPKSGHDTVSWYQQALGQGPQFIFQYYEEEERQRGNFPDRFSGHQFPNYSSELNVNALLLGDSALYLCASSLGQGAQPQHFGDGTRLSIL.

About this clonotype itself: Since a much larger clone is just one base distant, this may be a read error. This sequence joins TRBV6-5 and TRBJ2-3; the match to TRBD2 covers 16 bases. Germline CDR1 reads MNHEY; CDR2 reads SVGAGI. The CDR3 spans 22 residues. Trimming cost V 6 bases and J 4 bases; bases outside gene matches: 22. The CDR3 is CASSPGRPAGTSGRAWSDTQYF. The CDR3 DNA is TGTGCCAGCAGCCCCGGGAGGCCGGCCGGGACTAGCGGGAGGGCCTGGTCAGATACGCAGTATTTT.

Comments on this clonotype: A much larger clone lies a single base off, so this may be a read error. This sequence joins TRBV4-1 and TRBJ1-5; D might be TRBD1 (6 bases). The CDR3 is 18 amino acids. Germline assignment: CDR1 MGHRA and CDR2 YSYEKL. CDR3: CASSQEFATGLSSQPQHF. The CDR3 nucleotides read TGCGCCAGCAGCCAAGAATTCGCTACAGGGCTTAGCAGTCAGCCCCAGCATTTT.

The sample holds a few counts of this clonotype. The chain has TRBV7-9 and TRBJ2-3; the D gene is possibly TRBD2 (5 bases). The V and J ends lost 10 bases and 7 bases respectively, with 24 bases between them. Germline CDR1 is SEHNR and CDR2 is FQNEAQ (reference sequence). The CDR3 has 15 amino acids. This CDR3 is CATSTAKAPGNTQYF. In DNA form, the CDR3 reads TGTGCCACCTCGACCGCTAAGGCCCCGGGGAATACGCAGTATTTT.

Regarding this clonotype: With a much larger clone just one base away, this may be a read error. The genes are TRBV27 and TRBJ2-3; TRBD2 is a possible D gene (5 bases). CDR1 and CDR2 from the germline V gene are MNHEY and SMNVEV (reference sequence). The CDR3 totals 15 residues. Here the CDR3 DNA reads TGTGCCAGCAGTTTATCAGCGGCCGGTTCAGATGCGCAGTATTTT. Translated: CASSLSAAGSDAQYF.

V usage is TRBV7-9 and J usage is TRBJ2-7; no definite D call. The CDR3 spans 15 residues. Deletions cut 1 base from V and 1 base from J, with 11 bases between. The germline V gene encodes CDR1 SEHNR and CDR2 FQNEAQ (reference sequence). CDR3 DNA: TGTGCCAGCAGCTTAGACATTGGCAGTTCCTACGAGCAGTACTTC. This codes for CASSLDIGSSYEQYF.

The sample holds many counts of this clonotype. The chain is built from TRBV28 and TRBJ2-5, with 10 bases identical to TRBD2. With 3 bases clipped from V and 4 bases from J, the junction kept 5 bases outside the gene matches. The length of the CDR3 is 15 residues. Per germline, CDR1 MDHEN and CDR2 SYDVKM. CDR3 region: CASSFYSGGSETQYF. The CDR3 DNA reads as TGTGCCAGCAGTTTTTATAGCGGGGGGTCAGAGACCCAGTACTTC.

The chain joins TRBV7-9 to TRBJ2-7; TRBD2 aligns across 9 bases. With V trimmed by 4 bases and J by 4 bases, 8 bases remained unmatched. Germline CDR1 reads SEHNR; CDR2 reads FQNEAQ (reference sequence). The CDR3 spans 15 residues. The CDR3 sequence is CASSYVIAGAYEQYF. The CDR3 nucleotides read TGTGCCAGCAGCTACGTAATAGCGGGAGCTTACGAGCAGTACTTC.

This clonotype was found many times. This chain links TRBV12-5 with TRBJ1-1; 7 nucleotides match TRBD1. Germline V CDR1 and CDR2: LGHNT, FRNRAP. The CDR3 covers 16 residues. The junction had 14 bases not matched to a gene; V was cut back by 3 bases and J by 7 bases. The CDR3 coding sequence is TGTGCTAGTGGTTTCAACTCGAGGGGGCCGGTTCATGAAGCTTTCTTT. Its translation is CASGFNSRGPVHEAFF.

This clonotype was seen many times. The chain has TRBV28 and TRBJ1-5; TRBD1 matches 7 bases. This CDR3 is built from 14 residues. Looked up from germline, CDR1 is MDHEN and CDR2 is SYDVKM. V was clipped by 6 bases and J by 5 bases; unmatched bases: 7. The CDR3, as DNA: TGTGCCAGCAGCCCTCAGACAGGGTATCAGCCCCAGCATTTT. Protein product: CASSPQTGYQPQHF.

In its sample, this clonotype was seen many times. J is TRBJ2-3 and V is TRBV4-3; 9 bases are shared with TRBD1. The CDR3 sequence is 17 residues long. V dropped 1 base and J dropped 4; count of bases not matched to a gene: 9. Germline V gene sequence: CDR1 LGHNA, CDR2 YSLEER. CDR3 protein: CASSQAGTGSIPDTQYF. In nucleotides, the CDR3 is TGCGCCAGCAGCCAAGCCGGGACAGGGTCCATCCCAGATACGCAGTATTTT.

This clonotype was seen many times. For the CDR3, the DNA is TGTGCCAGCAGTTTAAGGAGGGACAGGGGTTACGAGCAGTACTTC. This sequence encodes CASSLRRDRGYEQYF. The chain has TRBV27 and TRBJ2-7; TRBD1 agrees at 10 bases. The CDR3 consists of 15 residues. Unmatched junction bases numbered 5, after V lost 2 bases and J lost 4 bases. Germline V gene sequence: CDR1 MNHEY, CDR2 SMNVEV (reference sequence).

Details on this clonotype: A much larger clone is a single base away; this may be a read error. It is likely a read error, because the conserved phenylalanine at the end of the CDR3 is missing. The chain has TRBV28 and TRBJ1-4, with TRBD1 as a possible D gene (5 bases). The CDR3 contains 13 residues. From germline, CDR1 is MDHEN and CDR2 SYDVKM. V was pared by 3 bases and J by 7 bases, with 9 bases between. This CDR3 is CASSFRGVEKLFL. The CDR3 coding sequence is TGTGCCAGCAGTTTCAGAGGGGTTGAAAAACTGTTTTTG.

This clonotype was seen many times. Here the CDR3 reads CASSLLPGAIYEQYF. Written as DNA, the CDR3 is TGTGCCAGCAGCTTACTGCCAGGGGCGATCTACGAGCAGTACTTC. The chain couples TRBV7-8 to TRBJ2-7; perhaps TRBD1 as D (6 bases). V shed 2 bases and J shed 3 bases, with 14 bases lying between them. CDR1 is SGHVS and CDR2 is FQNEAQ in the germline V gene. This CDR3 comprises 15 residues.

This clonotype was seen many times. CDR3 in amino acids: CASNEGTYEQYF. The CDR3 nucleotides read TGTGCCAGCAACGAGGGAACCTACGAGCAGTACTTC. The chain carries TRBV28 and TRBJ2-7; D is possibly TRBD2 (5 bases). Germline CDR1 reads MDHEN; CDR2 reads SYDVKM. Trimming took 7 bases from V and 2 from J, leaving 9 bases between them. CDR3 length equals 12 residues.

This clonotype has only a few counts. The rearrangement uses TRBV24-1 and TRBJ2-2; TRBD1 aligns across 7 bases. The CDR3 totals 12 residues. V trimming: 9 bases; J trimming: 4 bases; junction bases outside the gene matches: 1. CDR1 and CDR2 from the germline V gene are KGHDR and SFDVKD. CDR3 nucleotide sequence: TGTGCCACCGCAGGGGGCACCGGGGAGCTGTTTTTT. Translated: CATAGGTGELFF.

This clonotype occurred many times. This chain connects TRBV7-6 to TRBJ2-2, with D possibly matching TRBD1 (6 bases). The CDR3 length is 16 residues. The V gene's germline CDR1 is SGHVS and CDR2 FNYEAQ. V was shortened by 6 bases and J by 2 bases, with 16 bases between the two germline ends. This chain's CDR3 is CASSPDPGHNTGELFF. In nucleotides, the CDR3 is TGTGCCAGCAGTCCCGACCCGGGACACAACACCGGGGAGCTGTTTTTT.

This clonotype was counted between two and nine times. The rearrangement joins TRBV4-1 to TRBJ2-1, with TRBD1 identical over 10 bases. From germline, CDR1 is MGHRA and CDR2 YSYEKL. The CDR3 is 17 residues long. The trim removed 4 bases at V and 4 bases at J, leaving 10 bases unmatched. The CDR3 DNA reads TGCGCCAGCAGCCCCATAACCGGGACAGGGGTATACAATGAGCAGTTCTTC. Encoded protein: CASSPITGTGVYNEQFF.

This clonotype was picked up a small number of times. The V call is TRBV7-9, the J call TRBJ1-2; maybe TRBD1 (5 bases). CDR3 size: 14 residues. Germline V gene data show CDR1 as SEHNR and CDR2 as FQNEAQ (reference sequence). The V end lost 5 bases, the J end lost 2 bases, and 12 bases lay between the germline ends. The CDR3 is CASSPPGENYGYTF. CDR3 nucleotide sequence: TGTGCCAGCAGCCCACCGGGGGAAAACTATGGCTACACCTTC.

As regards this clonotype: The junction departs from the called germline gene at one end, perhaps through a read error. The V and J genes are TRBV6-5 and TRBJ2-7, with D tentatively TRBD1 (5 bases). This CDR3 is 13 amino acids long. Germline assignment: CDR1 MNHEY and CDR2 SVGAGI. In DNA form, the CDR3 reads TGTGCCAGCGGTTACGGCAGGGACTACGAGCAGTACTTC. It yields the protein CASGYGRDYEQYF.

The chain joins TRBV12-3 or TRBV12-4 to TRBJ2-5; TRBD2 matches at 7 bases. V gave up 4 bases and J gave up 5 bases; unmatched junction bases: 10. The CDR3 is made up of 15 amino acids. The CDR3 nucleotides read TGTGCCAGCAGTTCCCTAGCGGACCCGGGGGAGACCCAGTACTTC. As protein: CASSSLADPGETQYF.

This rearrangement joins TRBV24-1 to TRBJ2-3; no clear D gene. Germline V gives CDR1 KGHDR, CDR2 SFDVKD. The CDR3 covers 13 residues. The V and J ends lost 5 bases and 2 bases respectively, with 7 bases between them. CDR3 amino acids: CATSVPDTDTQYF. The DNA for the CDR3 is TGTGCCACCAGTGTCCCTGACACAGATACGCAGTATTTT.

The table lists this clonotype with many counts. The chain recombines TRBV9 with TRBJ2-2; 13 nucleotides agree with TRBD2. The length of the CDR3 is 16 residues. Per germline, CDR1 SGDLS and CDR2 YYNGEE. V shed 3 bases, J shed 5 bases, and the junction held 4 bases outside the gene matches. This CDR3 is CASSDGLAGDTGELFF. The CDR3 bases are TGTGCCAGCAGCGATGGACTAGCGGGAGATACCGGGGAGCTGTTTTTT. Using reference TRBV9 and TRBJ2-2 for the parts outside the CDR3, the full variable domain is DSGVTQTPKHLITATGQRVTLRCSPRSGDLSVYWYQQSLDQGLQFLIQYYNGEERAKGNILERFSAQQFPDLHSELNLSSLELGDSALYFCASSDGLAGDTGELFFGEGSRLTVL.

This clonotype occurred many times. V usage is TRBV7-3 and J usage is TRBJ2-3; 8 bases map to TRBD1. This CDR3 contains 17 residues. After removal of 0 bases from V and 0 bases from J, the junction contained 5 bases not matched to a gene. Germline V CDR1 and CDR2: SGHTA, FQGTGA. In DNA, the CDR3 is TGTGCCAGCAGCTTAACCGGCAGGGGGCTTAGCACAGATACGCAGTATTTT. This encodes CASSLTGRGLSTDTQYF.

This clonotype was detected ten times or more. The chain employs TRBV30 and TRBJ2-7, with a possible D match to TRBD2 (5 bases). Germline CDR1 is GTSNPN and CDR2 is SVGIG (reference sequence). This CDR3 comprises 12 residues. V was clipped by 5 bases and J by 2 bases, with 10 bases between them. CDR3 DNA: TGTGCCTGGGACGCCGGGGCCTACGAGCAGTACTTC. It translates to CAWDAGAYEQYF.

Remarks on this clonotype: Just one base apart from a much larger clone, this may be a read error. The rearrangement uses TRBV5-1 and TRBJ2-7; 7 bases align to TRBD2. The junction had 15 bases not matched to a gene; V was cut back by 4 bases and J by 5 bases. This CDR3 has 16 residues. The germline V gene encodes CDR1 SGHRS and CDR2 YFSETQ. The CDR3 DNA reads TGCGCCAGCAGCCCCTCTCCTAGTGGGAGGGCCCACGAGCAGTACTTC. Translation gives CASSPSPSGRAHEQYF. The full variable domain, its missing parts supplied by reference TRBV5-1 and TRBJ2-7, is KAGVTQTPRYLIKTRGQQVTLSCSPISGHRSVSWYQQTPGQGLQFLFEYFSETQRNKGNFPGRFSGRQFSNSRSEMNVSTLELGDSALYLCASSPSPSGRAHEQYFGPGTRLTVT.

This clonotype was detected ten times or more. CDR3: CASSSSGTHSYEQYF. The DNA for the CDR3 is TGTGCCAGCTCCTCGAGCGGGACCCACTCCTACGAGCAGTACTTC. This sequence joins TRBV5-6 and TRBJ2-7; 7 bases align to TRBD2. The CDR3 extends over 15 amino acids. In germline, CDR1 is SGHDT, CDR2 YYEEEE. V gave up 7 bases and J gave up 0 bases; unmatched junction bases: 10.

This clonotype was counted once. The DNA for the CDR3 is TGTGCCAGCGGCCAGGGGGCCGTCACCTACGAGCAGTACTTC. Its protein is CASGQGAVTYEQYF. The gene calls are TRBV7-9 and TRBJ2-7; 8 nucleotides match TRBD1. CDR1 and CDR2 (germline): SEHNR, FQNEAQ (reference sequence). Unmatched junction bases numbered 8, after V lost 8 bases and J lost 2 bases. The CDR3 has 14 amino acids.

As regards this clonotype: One base away lies a much larger clone, so this may be a sequencing read error. The CDR3 reads CASSYGRGWGLTGTQYF. The CDR3 DNA reads TGTGCCAGCAGTTACGGGCGTGGTTGGGGGCTCACAGGTACGCAGTATTTT. The chain links TRBV6-5 to TRBJ2-3, with a weak D call TRBD1 (6 bases). In germline, CDR1 is MNHEY, CDR2 SVGAGI. The CDR3 runs 17 residues.